This T cell receptor beta chain came from a study of control samples from healthy donors and cancer patients (dated by TCRdb to 2020 to 2021). The library was built by means of the immunoSEQ multiplex PCR assay. TCRdb re-hosts the immuneACCESS table, in-frame sequences only. Its copies lack some clones; in the studies checked, an unresolved V gene accounts for under half of them, and the cause for the rest is not known. In this sample the table shows roughly 40,000 clones, roughly 90% of which occur a single time. About 3.5% of the sample comes from the top ten. CDR1 and CDR2 are drawn from the germline V gene: KGHDR, SFDVKD. The CDR3 spans 16 residues, from the cysteine through the phenylalanine. Only the CDR3 part of the read is kept: 48 bases, read in frame from the first base. For this chain, trimming is 2 bases at the V end and 0 bases at the J end, and the number of junction bases without a gene match is 6.

The sample holds one count of this clone. Its binding antigen is unknown. Base qualities are not at hand, and no much larger clone is one base apart. What was sequenced was blood. The sequence came from a woman in her forties or fifties in good health. The V gene is TRBV24-1 and the J gene is TRBJ2-7; TRBD1 lines up with 7 middle nucleotides. The DNA sequence is as follows: TGTGCCACCAGTGATTCGACCGGGACAGCCTCCTACGAGCAGTACTTC. Its protein reads: CATSDSTGTASYEQYF.